The 16 T cell receptor beta chains given below trace back to one sample, sequenced in a study of T cell responses to AZD1222 COVID-19 vaccine. Produced via immunoSEQ multiplex PCR; TCRdb's table is partial and in-frame only. The data show 100,000 to 150,000 clones, roughly 87% seen once. Source: peripheral blood, taken on day 0 of AZD1222 vaccination. The receptors stem from an adult in good health.

The chain couples TRBV7-8 to TRBJ2-5; 8 bases fit TRBD1. CDR1 SGHVS and CDR2 FQNEAQ come from the germline V gene. The CDR3 spans 15 residues. The V gene end was trimmed by 5 bases and the J gene end by 5 bases; junction bases not matched to a gene: 10. CDR3 bases: TGTGCCAGCAGCCCGGACAGGGTTAATGGGGAGACCCAGTACTTC. Translation gives CASSPDRVNGETQYF.

The V gene is TRBV6-4, the J gene TRBJ1-2; 11 bases are shared with TRBD1. The ends lost 6 bases at V and 7 bases at J; junction bases unmatched: 7. Looked up from germline, CDR1 is MRHNA and CDR2 is SNTAGT. The CDR3 is 14 residues long. Here the CDR3 DNA reads TGTGCCAGCAGAACCGGGACAGGGGGGGCTGGCTACACCTTC. Its protein is CASRTGTGGAGYTF.

This clone has just one count. V gene TRBV5-4 combines with J gene TRBJ2-7; 8 bases line up with TRBD1. CDR1 is SGHNT and CDR2 is YYREEE in the germline V gene (reference sequence). V lost 4 bases, J lost 6 bases, and 12 bases stayed unmatched. This CDR3 comprises 15 residues. Written as DNA, the CDR3 is TGTGCCAGCAGCCAAAAGGACAGGGCAGAATCCGAGCAGTACTTC. It encodes CASSQKDRAESEQYF. The variable domain in full, completed from reference TRBV5-4 and TRBJ2-7, reads ETGVTQSPTHLIKTRGQQVTLRCSSQSGHNTVSWYQQALGQGPQFIFQYYREEENGRGNFPPRFSGLQFPNYSSELNVNALELDDSALYLCASSQKDRAESEQYFGPGTRLTVT.

J is TRBJ2-1 and V is TRBV2; 7 bases are shared with TRBD2. CDR3 length: 15 amino acids. Germline V gene sequence: CDR1 SNHLY, CDR2 FYNNEI. Trimming cost V 4 bases and J 4 bases; bases outside gene matches: 7. CDR3 DNA sequence: TGTGCCAGCAGTGGCAGTGGCGGGGGTTACAATGAGCAGTTCTTC. Translated, it gives CASSGSGGGYNEQFF.

The chain is built from TRBV15 and TRBJ1-5, with 11 bases aligning to TRBD1. The CDR3 is made up of 17 amino acids. CDR1 is LNHNV and CDR2 is YYDKDF in the germline V gene (reference sequence). J lost 0 bases, V lost 8 bases, and 9 bases had no gene match. This chain's CDR3 is CATQTGQGANSNQPQHF. The CDR3 bases are TGTGCCACCCAAACAGGACAGGGGGCTAATAGCAATCAGCCCCAGCATTTT.

The V gene is TRBV6-5, the J gene TRBJ1-1; D uncertain. This CDR3 is built from 12 residues. V shed 4 bases and J shed 2 bases, with 5 bases lying between them. The V gene's germline CDR1 is MNHEY and CDR2 SVGAGI. The CDR3 DNA reads as TGTGCCAGCAGTTCGGGCAACACTGAAGCTTTCTTT. As protein: CASSSGNTEAFF.

The V gene is TRBV19, the J gene TRBJ1-5, with D unresolved. Per the germline V gene, CDR1 is LNHDA and CDR2 is SQIVND (reference sequence). V gave up 0 bases and J gave up 8 bases, with 11 bases separating them. The CDR3 sequence is 14 residues long. The CDR3 DNA reads TGTGCCAGTAGTATAGATCGCACACCCGAGCCCCAGCATTTT. Translating gives CASSIDRTPEPQHF.

V usage is TRBV5-4 and J usage is TRBJ2-1; D gene uncertain. The V gene's germline CDR1 is SGHNT and CDR2 YYREEE (reference sequence). The CDR3 is 15 residues long. The V and J ends lost 0 bases and 9 bases respectively, with 16 bases between them. The CDR3 DNA follows: TGTGCCAGCAGCTTGGGGGCTGCCAGGCTTAGTGAGCAGTTCTTC. It translates to CASSLGAARLSEQFF.

DNA of the CDR3: TGTGCCAGCAGTGAAGCGCTAGGGCAGGTCACAGAGACCCAGTACTTC. Translating gives CASSEALGQVTETQYF. The J gene is TRBJ2-5, the V gene TRBV2; D gene unclear. Trimming pared 0 bases from V and 4 bases from J, leaving 15 bases between. CDR1 is SNHLY and CDR2 is FYNNEI in the germline V gene. The length of the CDR3 is 16 residues.

This clone was counted between two and nine times. The chain employs TRBV28 and TRBJ1-1; TRBD1 agrees at 8 bases. Germline CDR1 reads MDHEN; CDR2 reads SYDVKM. The junction had 6 bases not matched to a gene; V was cut back by 9 bases and J by 0 bases. This CDR3 contains 14 residues. Written as DNA, the CDR3 is TGTGCCAGTTATAGGACAGGGCTGAACACTGAAGCTTTCTTT. Protein: CASYRTGLNTEAFF.

The rearrangement uses TRBV3-1 (or the pseudogene TRBV3-2) and TRBJ1-6; no clear D. There are 14 residues in the CDR3. V was cut by 3 bases and J by 14 bases, with 17 bases left in between. Germline CDR1 reads LGHDT; CDR2 reads YNNKEL (reference sequence). CDR3 sequence reads: CASSHPTGARTLHF. CDR3 DNA sequence: TGTGCCAGCAGCCACCCCACGGGAGCCAGGACCCTCCACTTT.

V and J are TRBV7-8 and TRBJ2-7, with D possibly TRBD1 on 5 matching bases. Deletions cut 1 base from V and 3 bases from J, with 13 bases between. The CDR3 is 15 residues long. Germline CDR1 reads SGHVS; CDR2 reads FQNEAQ. The CDR3 DNA sequence: TGTGCCAGCAGCTTAGTGCCAGGGATTGGCTACGAGCAGTACTTC. Residues: CASSLVPGIGYEQYF.

The chain has TRBV7-8 and TRBJ2-2; 10 bases agree with TRBD1. The CDR3 runs to 18 residues. With 1 base clipped from V and 1 base from J, the junction kept 6 bases outside the gene matches. The germline V gene has CDR1 SGHVS and CDR2 FQNEAQ. CDR3 sequence: CASSLVAGTGVNTGELFF. In nucleotides, the CDR3 is TGTGCCAGCAGCTTAGTGGCGGGGACAGGGGTGAACACCGGGGAGCTGTTTTTT.

This clone has more than one count but fewer than ten. The CDR3 nucleotides are TGCGCCAGCAGCCCCCGCGGAGGGCCTTCGGGGGAGCAGTACTTC. This encodes CASSPRGGPSGEQYF. The chain has TRBV5-1 and TRBJ2-7, with D perhaps TRBD2 (6 bases). The V end lost 4 bases, the J end lost 7 bases, and 21 bases lay between the germline ends. CDR3 length equals 15 residues. Germline V gene lookup returns CDR1 SGHRS and CDR2 YFSETQ. Based on the CDR3 plus reference TRBV5-1 and TRBJ2-7, the full variable domain is KAGVTQTPRYLIKTRGQQVTLSCSPISGHRSVSWYQQTPGQGLQFLFEYFSETQRNKGNFPGRFSGRQFSNSRSEMNVSTLELGDSALYLCASSPRGGPSGEQYFGPGTRLTVT.

The gene calls are TRBV5-1 and TRBJ2-5, with 8 bases that match TRBD1. J was trimmed by 3 bases and V by 0 bases; bases with no gene match: 7. The CDR3 has 16 residues. Germline CDR1 is SGHRS and CDR2 is YFSETQ. The CDR3 nucleotides are TGCGCCAGCAGCTTGGGCTTGACAGGGGCAAAAGAGACCCAGTACTTC. It encodes CASSLGLTGAKETQYF.

This CDR3 reads CASSLNAGQGLFF. For the CDR3, the DNA is TGTGCCAGCAGCTTAAATGCGGGGCAAGGACTGTTTTTT. The V and J genes are TRBV7-2 and TRBJ1-4; possible D gene TRBD1, 5 bases. CDR3 length equals 13 residues. Germline loops: CDR1 SGHTA, CDR2 FQGNSA. Trimming took 2 bases from V and 13 from J, leaving 14 bases between them.